The clone carrying this TCR beta chain was seen just once. This CDR3 has 17 residues. Trimming removed 1 base at V and 0 bases at J, with 13 bases between. The germline CDR1 and CDR2 sequences are SGHTA and FQGNSA. TCRdb re-called the RT-PCR reads with MiXCR, one entry per CDR3 protein. The sample lists hundreds of thousands of distinct CDR3 sequences; about 14% were seen once. This clonotype originated in a female donor in good health, serving as a healthy control. The sequenced sample consisted of memory CD4+ T cells from blood. The chain combines TRBV7-2 with TRBJ1-3, with D perhaps TRBD1 (5 bases). The CDR3 nucleotides read TGTGCCAGCAGCTTAGTCGGGGACTTGATCTCTGGAAACACCATATATTTT. As protein: CASSLVGDLISGNTIYF.